This is a list of T cell receptor beta chains from one sample in a study of blood T cells in healthy people across ages. TCRdb re-analysed the 5' RACE reads in MiXCR, keeping a single row per CDR3 protein. The sample carries over a million distinct CDR3 sequences, 55% to 75% recorded once. Sequencing was carried out using blood. These receptors came from a man aged 18-30 years in good health. CDR3s include the opening cysteine and the closing phenylalanine or tryptophan. Each record gives: V gene, J gene, CDR3 protein.

TRBV7-9	TRBJ2-7	CASSSRGSDEQYF
TRBV7-2	TRBJ2-7	CASSPSPGLTYEQYF
TRBV6-1	TRBJ2-7	CAAQTAHYEQYF
TRBV4-1	TRBJ1-1	CASSGRVSLNTEAFF
TRBV7-2	TRBJ2-5	CASSITSDRTQYF
TRBV7-6	TRBJ1-6	CASSFAGGHNSPLHF
TRBV20-1	TRBJ2-7	CSARDRDKSHEQYF
TRBV6-1	TRBJ1-6	CASSESRADNSPLHF
TRBV11-2	TRBJ2-5	CASSFGGTGGFKTQYF
TRBV3-1	TRBJ1-2	CASSQGTTGGYGYTF
TRBV6-5	TRBJ2-5	CASSPTGAAYQETQYF
TRBV6-1	TRBJ2-7	CASSAGQSSYEQYF
TRBV4-1	TRBJ2-7	CASSQGGWEGRYEQYF
TRBV10-2	TRBJ1-2	CASRDRGGYTF
TRBV4-1	TRBJ1-1	CASSQEPGPPEAFF
TRBV12-3/TRBV12-4	TRBJ2-7	CASSLKAEQYF
TRBV18	TRBJ2-7	CASSSTGQGRAEQYF
TRBV29-1	TRBJ1-1	CSVDRGAGTEAFF
TRBV12-3/TRBV12-4	TRBJ2-6	CASSFDRAHVGSGANVLTF
TRBV20-1	TRBJ2-5	CSARDPAGTEETQYF
TRBV25-1	TRBJ2-1	CASRGGTSGINEQFF
TRBV28	TRBJ1-4	CASKSRVTGVDFTNEKLFF
TRBV5-1	TRBJ2-1	CASKGAGRNTYNEQFF
TRBV12-3/TRBV12-4	TRBJ2-1	CASSHDRSSYNEQFF
TRBV4-1	TRBJ2-1	CASSQEPGQGVPYNEQFF
TRBV20-1	TRBJ2-1	CSASLASIEQFF
TRBV3-1	TRBJ2-7	CASSQGGVYEQYF
TRBV24-1	TRBJ2-1	CATSLGAHEQFF
TRBV11-2	TRBJ2-5	CASSSRAYQETQYF
TRBV4-1	TRBJ2-7	CASSQIPDSTYEQYF
TRBV6-1	TRBJ2-5	CASRGEDLRVQYF
TRBV6-5	TRBJ1-6	CASRNRGSGSPLHF
TRBV3-1	TRBJ2-5	CASSQEQVRRETQYF
TRBV7-2	TRBJ2-3	CASSLGTGVGTDTQYF
TRBV12-3/TRBV12-4	TRBJ1-1	CASSLEKEVWMNTEAFF
TRBV14	TRBJ2-3	CASSQDLVQTPQDTQYF
TRBV29-1	TRBJ2-1	CSVEAGAVYNEQFF
TRBV7-9	TRBJ2-1	CASSRLIGATPSYNEQFF
TRBV10-3	TRBJ2-7	CATADSPTYEQYF
TRBV7-9	TRBJ2-7	CASSQYRGYYEQYF